Each of the 29 T cell receptor beta chains below was sequenced from the same sample in a study of T-cell memory formation after mild COVID-19. A single record per CDR3 protein comes from TCRdb applying MiXCR to the 5' RACE reads. The repertoire includes approximately 250,000 distinct CDR3 sequences, approximately 15% of them detected once, and 2.1% sits in the top ten. Input material: PBMCs or a T cell subset sorted from them (not recorded which). These receptors all stem from an adult woman who had mild COVID-19 (a few samples of this study predate the infection). Cell type and time point are not known.

In this sample, this clonotype turned up a few times. Mismatch with germline at one junction end may stem from a read error. V and J are TRBV7-3 and TRBJ2-1, with TRBD1 matching 9 bases. This CDR3 is 14 amino acids long. Germline V gives CDR1 SGHTA, CDR2 FQGTGA. The CDR3 loop reads CDSSPGTGSNEQFF. As DNA, the CDR3 is TGTGACAGCAGTCCCGGGACAGGGTCCAATGAGCAGTTCTTC.

This clonotype was found a few times. The chain recombines TRBV5-1 with TRBJ1-2, with D unclear. Germline values: CDR1 SGHRS, CDR2 YFSETQ. The CDR3 is 15 amino acids. Trimming shortened V by 6 bases and J by 3 bases, and 18 bases separated the two germline ends. CDR3 protein: CASTRYPGVDYGYTF. The CDR3 DNA reads as TGCGCCAGCACCCGATACCCGGGTGTCGACTATGGCTACACCTTC.

The chain has TRBV5-4 and TRBJ2-2; TRBD2 is a possible D gene (5 bases). The CDR3 sequence is 16 residues long. Germline V gene sequence: CDR1 SGHNT, CDR2 YYREEE (reference sequence). The ends were cut back, 0 bases at V and 4 bases at J, with 13 bases in the middle. The CDR3 nucleotides read TGTGCCAGCAGCTTGGTTCGAGGGTTGGGCACCGGGGAGCTGTTTTTT. Amino acid sequence: CASSLVRGLGTGELFF.

The chain has TRBV28 and TRBJ1-4, with D unresolved. The CDR3 extends over 18 amino acids. CDR1 and CDR2 (germline): MDHEN, SYDVKM. Trimming took 1 base from V and 1 from J, leaving 16 bases between them. The CDR3 loop is CASSLSLPTLGTNEKLFF. CDR3 bases: TGTGCCAGCAGTTTATCCCTCCCGACACTGGGAACTAATGAAAAACTGTTTTTT.

This sequence joins TRBV24-1 and TRBJ2-7; D is perhaps TRBD2 (5 bases). The CDR3 has 12 amino acids. Trimming cost V 9 bases and J 1 base, with 9 bases left between them. CDR1 and CDR2 from the germline V gene are KGHDR and SFDVKD. CDR3: CATPRGSYEQYF. The CDR3, as DNA: TGTGCCACCCCCCGGGGATCCTACGAGCAGTACTTC.

This clonotype was seen more than once but under ten times. This chain links TRBV24-1 with TRBJ1-1; a possible D gene is TRBD1 (5 bases). This CDR3 contains 16 residues. The V and J ends lost 5 bases and 3 bases respectively, with 18 bases between them. The germline V gene has CDR1 KGHDR and CDR2 SFDVKD. DNA of the CDR3: TGTGCCACCAGTGTTTTACCCCGGGACTTCGACACTGAAGCTTTCTTT. This encodes CATSVLPRDFDTEAFF.

The chain is built from TRBV6-1 and TRBJ2-1, with D hard to call. V lost 6 bases to trimming and J lost 7 bases, with 4 bases between them. Per the germline V gene, CDR1 is MNHNS and CDR2 is SASEGT. This CDR3 has 10 residues. The CDR3 loop is CASRGNEQFF. CDR3 nucleotide sequence: TGTGCCAGCAGGGGGAATGAGCAGTTCTTC.

Only a few counts were recorded for this clonotype. CDR3 residues: CSAIADSNQPQHF. The CDR3 DNA follows: TGCAGTGCTATTGCAGATAGCAATCAGCCCCAGCATTTT. This rearrangement joins TRBV20-1 to TRBJ1-5; D gene uncertain. This CDR3 is 13 amino acids long. The V gene lost 4 bases and the J gene lost 0 bases, with 7 bases spanning the gap. Germline CDR1 reads DFQATT; CDR2 reads SNEGSKA (reference sequence).

The rearrangement links TRBV7-3 to TRBJ2-3; no clear D gene. Germline values: CDR1 SGHTA, CDR2 FQGTGA. The CDR3 is made up of 14 amino acids. V was pared by 4 bases and J by 4 bases, with 12 bases between. CDR3 region: CASSSLGQADTQYF. The CDR3 region has the DNA TGTGCCAGCAGCTCTCTCGGGCAGGCAGATACGCAGTATTTT.

Ten or more counts support this clonotype. Here the CDR3 reads CASSLVRTGELFF. The CDR3 DNA is TGTGCCAGCAGCTTAGTGCGCACCGGGGAGCTGTTTTTT. The chain carries TRBV7-9 and TRBJ2-2; no clear D gene. Germline V gene lookup returns CDR1 SEHNR and CDR2 FQNEAQ (reference sequence). The germline V and J ends were trimmed by 1 base and 4 bases, with 4 bases remaining between them. The CDR3 extends over 13 amino acids.

This sequence joins TRBV7-9 and TRBJ1-5; 7 nucleotides align to TRBD1. This CDR3 has 13 residues. Per germline, CDR1 SEHNR and CDR2 FQNEAQ (reference sequence). The junction had 4 bases not matched to a gene; V was cut back by 5 bases and J by 6 bases. The CDR3 bases are TGTGCCAGCAGCCCCTCAGGGGGTCAGCCCCAGCATTTT. It specifies CASSPSGGQPQHF.

The chain combines TRBV12-3 or TRBV12-4 with TRBJ2-1; D may be TRBD2 (5 bases). This CDR3 has 16 amino acids. Between the trimmed V and J ends, which lost 5 bases and 0 bases, there was a span of 14 bases. The CDR3 protein is CASSRASTSSYNEQFF. DNA for the CDR3: TGTGCCAGCAGTAGGGCTAGCACGAGCTCCTACAATGAGCAGTTCTTC.

The sample holds many counts of this clonotype. The chain joins TRBV5-1 to TRBJ2-2; TRBD1 is a possible D gene (5 bases). The germline V and J ends were trimmed by 4 bases and 5 bases, with 15 bases remaining between them. The CDR3 consists of 15 residues. CDR1 and CDR2 (germline): SGHRS, YFSETQ. The CDR3 nucleotides are TGCGCCAGCAGCGTGACCGGGCCAGGGACCGGGGAGCTGTTTTTT. Translating it yields CASSVTGPGTGELFF.

This clonotype was seen a few times. The V gene is TRBV9, the J gene TRBJ1-6, with 8 bases aligning to TRBD1. From germline, CDR1 is SGDLS and CDR2 YYNGEE. The V gene end was trimmed by 4 bases and the J gene end by 7 bases; junction bases not matched to a gene: 7. This CDR3 has 15 amino acids. Here the CDR3 DNA reads TGTGCCAGCAGCCCACGGACAGGGTGGAATTCACCCCTCCACTTT. Its protein product is CASSPRTGWNSPLHF.

The rearrangement uses TRBV7-6 and TRBJ2-3; TRBD2 matches at 10 bases. Per the germline V gene, CDR1 is SGHVS and CDR2 is FNYEAQ. The trim removed 1 base at V and 7 bases at J, leaving 8 bases unmatched. The CDR3 covers 16 residues. This CDR3 reads CASSLVAGGVGNTQYF. For the CDR3, the DNA is TGTGCCAGCAGCTTAGTAGCGGGGGGAGTTGGGAATACGCAGTATTTT.

The chain is built from TRBV6-6 and TRBJ1-5; tentatively, D is TRBD1 (6 bases). The CDR3 has 12 residues. CDR1 and CDR2 from the germline V gene are MNHNY and SVGAGI (reference sequence). CDR3 amino acids: CAGGARNQPQHF. As DNA, the CDR3 is TGTGCTGGGGGGGCCCGCAATCAGCCCCAGCATTTT.

This clonotype was recorded many times. The V gene is TRBV11-3, the J gene TRBJ2-1, with 9 bases aligning to TRBD1. After removal of 5 bases from V and 8 bases from J, the junction contained 10 bases not matched to a gene. The CDR3 length is 15 residues. The V gene's germline CDR1 is SGHNT and CDR2 YENEEA. The CDR3: CASSPGVQGAYEQFF. The CDR3 DNA is TGTGCCAGCAGCCCAGGGGTACAGGGGGCCTATGAGCAGTTCTTC.

This clonotype was picked up a small number of times. V gene TRBV19 combines with J gene TRBJ1-1, with a tentative D call TRBD1 (6 bases). The CDR3 spans 14 residues. CDR1 and CDR2 from the germline V gene are LNHDA and SQIVND (reference sequence). Between the trimmed V and J ends, which lost 7 bases and 2 bases, there was a span of 14 bases. The CDR3 DNA follows: TGTGCCAGTACCCGAGGGGGGGCTAACACTGAAGCTTTCTTT. It translates to CASTRGGANTEAFF.

This clonotype was counted a few times. The V call is TRBV24-1, the J call TRBJ2-2; 9 bases line up with TRBD1. The V gene's germline CDR1 is KGHDR and CDR2 SFDVKD. The junction had 5 bases not matched to a gene; V was cut back by 9 bases and J by 4 bases. The CDR3 consists of 14 residues. The CDR3, as DNA: TGTGCCACCCAGGGACAGGGTAGCACCGGGGAGCTGTTTTTT. It codes for CATQGQGSTGELFF.

The V gene is TRBV15, the J gene TRBJ2-3; 10 bases match TRBD2. V lost 9 bases, J lost 4 bases, and 7 bases stayed unmatched. This CDR3 is built from 14 residues. Germline assignment: CDR1 LNHNV and CDR2 YYDKDF (reference sequence). Here the CDR3 reads CATRSGRRADTQYF. CDR3 bases: TGTGCCACTCGTAGCGGGAGGAGAGCAGATACGCAGTATTTT.

The table lists this clonotype with a few counts. The rearrangement uses TRBV5-4 and TRBJ2-3, with 10 bases fitting TRBD2. Germline CDR1 reads SGHNT; CDR2 reads YYREEE (reference sequence). V lost 6 bases to trimming and J lost 2 bases; unmatched junction nucleotides: 6. CDR3 size: 15 residues. DNA for the CDR3: TGTGCCAGCAAGAGCGGGAGGGCCGACACAGATACGCAGTATTTT. It specifies CASKSGRADTDTQYF. The full variable domain, rest sourced from reference TRBV5-4 and TRBJ2-3, is ETGVTQSPTHLIKTRGQQVTLRCSSQSGHNTVSWYQQALGQGPQFIFQYYREEENGRGNFPPRFSGLQFPNYSSELNVNALELDDSALYLCASKSGRADTDTQYFGPGTRLTVL.

This clonotype was recorded a few times. The gene calls are TRBV4-1 and TRBJ1-2; TRBD1 matches 10 bases. V shed 5 bases and J 6 bases; nucleotides not matched to a gene: 3. This CDR3 contains 13 residues. CDR1 and CDR2 (germline): MGHRA, YSYEKL. The CDR3 here is CASSTGTGDGYTF. The CDR3 DNA reads TGCGCCAGCAGCACCGGGACAGGGGATGGCTACACCTTC.

This clonotype was picked up a small number of times. The V gene is TRBV18, the J gene TRBJ2-3; 10 nucleotides align to TRBD2. J lost 4 bases, V lost 3 bases, and 13 bases had no gene match. Germline V gives CDR1 KGHSH, CDR2 LQKENI. This CDR3 contains 18 residues. CDR3 nucleotides: TGTGCCAGCTCACCTCGGCTAGCGGGAGAGCTAAGCCCAGATACGCAGTATTTT. It yields the protein CASSPRLAGELSPDTQYF.

This clonotype was picked up a small number of times. The gene calls are TRBV7-2 and TRBJ2-3; TRBD2 aligns across 14 bases. Germline V gene sequence: CDR1 SGHTA, CDR2 FQGNSA. The V segment lost 5 bases and the J segment 7 bases; nucleotides outside the gene matches: 14. The CDR3 runs 18 residues. The CDR3 DNA follows: TGTGCCAGCAGCCGAGAACCGGGACTAGCGGGAGTGGATAATACGCAGTATTTT. Its protein is CASSREPGLAGVDNTQYF.

J is TRBJ2-6 and V is TRBV15; D perhaps matches TRBD1 (8 bases). Trimming pared 9 bases from V and 0 bases from J, leaving 18 bases between. The CDR3 totals 17 residues. Germline loops: CDR1 LNHNV, CDR2 YYDKDF (reference sequence). The chain's CDR3 is CATKSGTGNSGANVLTF. In DNA form, the CDR3 reads TGTGCCACTAAAAGCGGGACAGGAAACTCTGGGGCCAACGTCCTGACTTTC.

This clonotype was observed a handful of times. The CDR3 spells CATSDLRAVSYNEQFF. For the CDR3, the DNA is TGTGCCACCAGTGATTTGAGGGCGGTCTCCTACAATGAGCAGTTCTTC. The V and J genes are TRBV24-1 and TRBJ2-1; no firm D call. The CDR3 loop spans 16 amino acids. V was cut by 0 bases and J by 0 bases, with 8 bases left in between. Germline V lookup: CDR1 KGHDR, CDR2 SFDVKD.

V is TRBV29-1 and J is TRBJ1-5; D perhaps matches TRBD1 (5 bases). V shed 5 bases and J shed 9 bases, with 20 bases lying between them. In germline, CDR1 is SQVTM, CDR2 ANQGSEA. The CDR3 has 14 amino acids. CDR3 sequence (DNA): TGCAGCGTTTGCGGTTCAGGGCCATTGGGGCCCCAGCATTTT. Its translation: CSVCGSGPLGPQHF.

The gene calls are TRBV20-1 and TRBJ2-2; TRBD1 is a possible D gene (5 bases). Germline CDR1 DFQATT, CDR2 SNEGSKA (reference sequence). Between the trimmed V and J ends, which lost 4 bases and 2 bases, there was a span of 14 bases. The CDR3 has 15 amino acids. The chain's CDR3 is CSATGRAHNTGELFF. The CDR3, as DNA: TGCAGTGCTACTGGCAGGGCCCATAACACCGGGGAGCTGTTTTTT.

Turning to this clonotype: This CDR3 is missing its conserved last phenylalanine or tryptophan, likely due to a read error. The V and J genes are TRBV7-2 and TRBJ2-1, with TRBD2 identical over 8 bases. J gave up 3 bases and V 1 base, and 2 bases lay outside the gene matches. This CDR3 contains 15 residues. From germline, CDR1 is SGHTA and CDR2 FQGNSA. CDR3 residues: CASSLGSGGYNEQFL. In nucleotides, the CDR3 is TGTGCCAGCAGCTTAGGGAGCGGGGGCTACAATGAGCAGTTCTTA.